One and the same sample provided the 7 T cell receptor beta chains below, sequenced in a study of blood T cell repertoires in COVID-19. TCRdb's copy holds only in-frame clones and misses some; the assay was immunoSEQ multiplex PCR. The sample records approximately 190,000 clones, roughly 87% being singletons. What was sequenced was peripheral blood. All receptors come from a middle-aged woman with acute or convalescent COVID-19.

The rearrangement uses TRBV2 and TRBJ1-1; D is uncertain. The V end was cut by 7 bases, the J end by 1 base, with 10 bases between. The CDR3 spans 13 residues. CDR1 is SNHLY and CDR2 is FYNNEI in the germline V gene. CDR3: CASTPGQNTEAFF. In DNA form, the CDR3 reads TGTGCCAGCACACCAGGCCAGAACACTGAAGCTTTCTTT.

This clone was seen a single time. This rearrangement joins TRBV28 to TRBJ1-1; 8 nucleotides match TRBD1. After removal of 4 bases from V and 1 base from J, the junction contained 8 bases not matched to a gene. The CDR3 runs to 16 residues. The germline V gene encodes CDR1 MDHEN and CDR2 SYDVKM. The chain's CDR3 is CASSSGQAGKNTEAFF. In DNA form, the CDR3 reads TGTGCCAGCAGTTCGGGACAGGCAGGGAAGAACACTGAAGCTTTCTTT.

CDR3 in DNA: TGTGCCAGCAGTTTATCTCCGACAGGGAACGGCTACACCTTC. Its protein is CASSLSPTGNGYTF. V is TRBV27 and J is TRBJ1-2; 7 bases are shared with TRBD1. The CDR3 totals 14 residues. V lost 0 bases, J lost 8 bases, and 6 bases stayed unmatched. Germline CDR1 and CDR2: MNHEY and SMNVEV (reference sequence).

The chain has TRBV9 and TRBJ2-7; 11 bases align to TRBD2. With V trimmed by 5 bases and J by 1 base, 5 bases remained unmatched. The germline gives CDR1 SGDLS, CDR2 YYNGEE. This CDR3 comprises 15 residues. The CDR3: CASRVSGRGSYEQYF. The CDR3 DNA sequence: TGTGCCAGCAGGGTTAGCGGGAGGGGGTCCTACGAGCAGTACTTC.

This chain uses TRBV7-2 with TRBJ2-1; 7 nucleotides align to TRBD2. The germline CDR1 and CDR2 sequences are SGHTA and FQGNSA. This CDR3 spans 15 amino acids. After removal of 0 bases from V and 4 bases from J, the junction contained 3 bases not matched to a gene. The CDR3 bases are TGTGCCAGCAGCTTAGCGTGGGGGGGGTACAATGAGCAGTTCTTC. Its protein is CASSLAWGGYNEQFF.

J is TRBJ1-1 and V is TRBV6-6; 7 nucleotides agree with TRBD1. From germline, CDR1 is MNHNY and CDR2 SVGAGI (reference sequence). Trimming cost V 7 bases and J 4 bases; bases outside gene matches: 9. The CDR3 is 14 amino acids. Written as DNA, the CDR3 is TGTGCCAGCACTACACACCAGGGGGGCACTGAAGCTTTCTTT. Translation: CASTTHQGGTEAFF.

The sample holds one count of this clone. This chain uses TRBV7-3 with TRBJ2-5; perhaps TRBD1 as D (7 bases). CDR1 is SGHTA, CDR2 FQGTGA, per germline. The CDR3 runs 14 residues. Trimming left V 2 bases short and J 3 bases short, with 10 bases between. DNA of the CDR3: TGTGCCAGCAGCTTATCAGGGGGGAAAGAGACCCAGTACTTC. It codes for CASSLSGGKETQYF.